Sequencing of this TCR beta chain was carried out in a study of shared clonotypes between healthy human individuals. Study-wide background: Researchers drew samples from two women and three men aged 18 to 49.

The V gene's germline CDR1 is MNHNS and CDR2 SASEGT. J gave up 5 bases and V 5 bases, and 4 bases lay outside the gene matches. CDR3 length equals 13 residues. The table came from immunoSEQ multiplex PCR; TCRdb's copy has only in-frame clones and leaves some out. The top ten hold approximately 0.4% of the sample, which has millions of clones, more than 85% seen once. V gene TRBV6-1 combines with J gene TRBJ2-7; the match to TRBD2 covers 9 bases. Sequenced sample: naive CD4+ T cells from PBMCs. Subset specified: CD45RA+ positively selected. This sequence was found in a man younger than 35 in good health. Some clones in this sample may be carry-over from other donors' samples. In DNA form, the CDR3 reads TGTGCCAGCAGTAGCGGGAGGAAAAACGAGCAGTACTTC. As protein: CASSSGRKNEQYF.